The rows below give T cell receptor beta chains drawn from one sample of a study of regulatory T cells in long-lasting Graves disease. In TCRdb, the multiplex PCR reads were re-called with MiXCR into one record per CDR3 protein. The sample consists of 400,000 or so distinct CDR3 sequences, 20% to 30% of them appearing once. Here the sequenced sample was peripheral blood mononuclear cells (PBMCs), taken when the disease was refractory, from a patient treated with antithyroid drugs. Every receptor here comes from a female donor with Graves disease. CDR3s include the opening cysteine and the closing phenylalanine or tryptophan. Each record gives: V gene, D gene, clone size, J gene, CDR3 DNA, CDR3 protein. The D gene is left open where the match is weak. Only some rows state a clone size, as once, few, many or a class for expanded clones.

V gene: TRBV20-1; D gene: NA; clone size: NA; J gene: TRBJ1-4; CDR3 DNA: TGCAGTGCCCCCGGGGGAAGGGATAGGACTAATGAAAAACTGTTTTTT; CDR3 protein: CSAPGGRDRTNEKLFF
V gene: TRBV28; D gene: TRBD2; clone size: NA; J gene: TRBJ2-5; CDR3 DNA: TGTGCCAGCGATGGAGTAGCGGGAGGGCCTCAAGAGACCCAGTACTTC; CDR3 protein: CASDGVAGGPQETQYF
V gene: TRBV6-5; D gene: NA; clone size: many; J gene: TRBJ2-1; CDR3 DNA: TGTGCCAGCAGTTATCAATTACAGGGCGGGGATGAGCAGTTCTTC; CDR3 protein: CASSYQLQGGDEQFF
V gene: TRBV7-3; D gene: TRBD2; clone size: NA; J gene: TRBJ2-7; CDR3 DNA: TGTGCCAGCAGCCCCGAACTAGCGGGAGTCGGCGAGCAGTACTTC; CDR3 protein: CASSPELAGVGEQYF
V gene: TRBV6-1; D gene: NA; clone size: NA; J gene: TRBJ1-5; CDR3 DNA: TGTGCCAGCAGATCCGGGATACACTTTGCGGCTAGCAATCAGCCCCAGCATTTT; CDR3 protein: CASRSGIHFAASNQPQHF
V gene: TRBV4-1; D gene: NA; clone size: NA; J gene: TRBJ2-4; CDR3 DNA: TGCGCCAGCAGCCAAGCATGGGACGCAAACATTCAGTACTTC; CDR3 protein: CASSQAWDANIQYF
V gene: TRBV2; D gene: NA; clone size: many; J gene: TRBJ1-2; CDR3 DNA: TGTGCCAGCGTCGAGACAAAGGGACCATCGGCCTACACCTTC; CDR3 protein: CASVETKGPSAYTF
V gene: TRBV11-2; D gene: NA; clone size: many; J gene: TRBJ2-7; CDR3 DNA: TGTGCCAGCAGCTTAGGTAGCTTCGAGCAGTACTTC; CDR3 protein: CASSLGSFEQYF
V gene: TRBV5-1; D gene: NA; clone size: NA; J gene: TRBJ2-2; CDR3 DNA: TGCGCCAGCAGCTCACGTATTGAGGGCGGGGAGCTGTTTTTT; CDR3 protein: CASSSRIEGGELFF
V gene: TRBV6-1; D gene: NA; clone size: many; J gene: TRBJ1-2; CDR3 DNA: TGTGCCAGCAGGGCCCAGGCAGCCATTCACTATGGCTACACCTTC; CDR3 protein: CASRAQAAIHYGYTF
V gene: TRBV27; D gene: TRBD1; clone size: many; J gene: TRBJ1-2; CDR3 DNA: TGTGCCAGCAGTTTATTGGGACAGGACTATGGCTACACCTTC; CDR3 protein: CASSLLGQDYGYTF
V gene: TRBV3-1; D gene: TRBD1; clone size: NA; J gene: TRBJ1-1; CDR3 DNA: TGTGCCAGCAGCCCGGGGACAGGGATAGACACTGAAGCTTTCTTT; CDR3 protein: CASSPGTGIDTEAFF
V gene: TRBV18; D gene: NA; clone size: NA; J gene: TRBJ1-5; CDR3 DNA: TGTGCCAGCTCACCGGATAGTTTTAGGGGCAATCAGCCCCAGCATTTT; CDR3 protein: CASSPDSFRGNQPQHF
V gene: TRBV20-1; D gene: NA; clone size: few; J gene: TRBJ2-4; CDR3 DNA: TGCAGTGCTAGGATGGGAGTGTCGGGAGACATTCAGTACTTC; CDR3 protein: CSARMGVSGDIQYF
V gene: TRBV6-2/TRBV6-3; D gene: NA; clone size: few; J gene: TRBJ1-2; CDR3 DNA: TGTGCCAGCAATTTTATATTTCACAGGGATGGCTATGGCTACACCTTC; CDR3 protein: CASNFIFHRDGYGYTF
V gene: TRBV3-1; D gene: NA; clone size: NA; J gene: TRBJ2-2; CDR3 DNA: TGTGCCAGCAGCCTCACTACACTTGGGTTTGCCGGGGAGCTGTTTTTT; CDR3 protein: CASSLTTLGFAGELFF
V gene: TRBV6-2/TRBV6-3; D gene: NA; clone size: few; J gene: TRBJ1-1; CDR3 DNA: TGTGCCAGCACCCCAGATTTGTTGGGGCCGAACACTGAAGCTTTCTTT; CDR3 protein: CASTPDLLGPNTEAFF
V gene: TRBV7-9; D gene: NA; clone size: NA; J gene: TRBJ1-2; CDR3 DNA: TGTGCCAGCAGCCGCCCAACGGAGGGAAACTATGGCTACACCTTC; CDR3 protein: CASSRPTEGNYGYTF
V gene: TRBV29-1; D gene: NA; clone size: NA; J gene: TRBJ2-1; CDR3 DNA: TGCAGCGTTGCCGAGGACTCCTACAATGAGCAGTTCTTC; CDR3 protein: CSVAEDSYNEQFF
V gene: TRBV2; D gene: TRBD1; clone size: many; J gene: TRBJ1-1; CDR3 DNA: TGTGCCAGCAGTGGGCAGGGGGCGAACACTGAAGCTTTCTTT; CDR3 protein: CASSGQGANTEAFF
V gene: TRBV5-1; D gene: NA; clone size: NA; J gene: TRBJ2-1; CDR3 DNA: TGCGCCAGCAGCCCCGGGGGACATGAGCAGTTCTTC; CDR3 protein: CASSPGGHEQFF
V gene: TRBV28; D gene: NA; clone size: NA; J gene: TRBJ1-2; CDR3 DNA: TGTGCCAGCAGAGTTGCAGACAGTTCTAACTATGGCTACACCTTC; CDR3 protein: CASRVADSSNYGYTF
V gene: TRBV3-1; D gene: TRBD1; clone size: few; J gene: TRBJ2-7; CDR3 DNA: TGTGCCAGCAGCCAAGACAGGGGACAGTTTTCCTACGAGCAGTACTTC; CDR3 protein: CASSQDRGQFSYEQYF
V gene: TRBV11-2; D gene: NA; clone size: many; J gene: TRBJ2-7; CDR3 DNA: TGTGCCAGCAGAAAATTAGGTATCAACGAGCAGTACTTC; CDR3 protein: CASRKLGINEQYF
V gene: TRBV20-1; D gene: TRBD1; clone size: many; J gene: TRBJ1-1; CDR3 DNA: TGCAGTGCTTACAACAGGGGGCGCCACACTGAAGCTTTCTTT; CDR3 protein: CSAYNRGRHTEAFF